The source of this TCR beta chain is a study of beta chain features in type 1 diabetes. V was cut by 0 bases and J by 8 bases, with 9 bases left in between. Germline V lookup: CDR1 MNHNS, CDR2 SASEGT. This CDR3 comprises 13 residues. As every portion of the isolated RNA was reverse transcribed, the sequencing read expressed TCRB transcripts. Using immunoSEQ multiplex PCR, the repertoire was profiled, and TCRdb retains in-frame clones only, with some absent. The data hold 400,000 to 450,000 clones, with approximately 15% observed a single time. Sample: naive CD4+ T cells from blood. The V call is TRBV6-1, the J call TRBJ2-3; D unclear. This receptor was obtained from a man aged 25-40 years in good health. CDR3 region: CASSEAVLVTQYF. CDR3 coding DNA: TGTGCCAGCAGTGAAGCAGTATTGGTTACGCAGTATTTT.